The 14 T cell receptor beta chains below come from one sample, sequenced in a study of beta chain features in type 1 diabetes. The study's findings and limits: Moderate yet significant TCRB CDR3 shortening was seen in Type 1 diabetes patients in all four CD4+ subsets.

The authors reverse transcribed all of the isolated RNA, so sequencing captured expressed TCRB transcripts. Using immunoSEQ multiplex PCR, the repertoire was profiled, and TCRdb retains in-frame clones only, with some absent. The sample records over 40,000 clones, 66% being singletons. The antigens these receptors bind are not known. The sample consisted of Tregs from blood. The receptor set was obtained from a woman younger than 35 with type 1 diabetes.

J is TRBJ2-7 and V is TRBV4-1; D gene ambiguous. The CDR3 has 15 amino acids. In germline, CDR1 is MGHRA, CDR2 YSYEKL. V was pared by 1 base and J by 0 bases, with 10 bases between. The CDR3 protein is CASSQAETASYEQYF. The CDR3 region has the DNA TGCGCCAGCAGCCAAGCTGAAACAGCCTCCTACGAGCAGTACTTC.

V gene TRBV7-9 combines with J gene TRBJ1-4, with 7 bases identical to TRBD1. The V and J ends lost 5 bases and 7 bases, in that order; junction bases with no gene match: 10. The CDR3 covers 15 residues. CDR1 and CDR2 (germline): SEHNR, FQNEAQ (reference sequence). For the CDR3, the DNA is TGTGCCAGCAGCCCCCAGACAGGGATCGGTGAAAAACTGTTTTTT. Protein: CASSPQTGIGEKLFF.

V and J are TRBV7-3 and TRBJ1-2, with a tentative D call TRBD1 (6 bases). Germline V gene sequence: CDR1 SGHTA, CDR2 FQGTGA. The ends were cut back, 1 base at V and 4 bases at J, with 13 bases in the middle. This CDR3 spans 15 amino acids. CDR3 loop: CASSLNGQKVYGYTF. CDR3 in DNA: TGTGCCAGCAGCTTAAATGGACAGAAAGTCTATGGCTACACCTTC.

This clone occurred once. The DNA of the CDR3 is TGTGCCAGCAGCTTAGGGGGACAGTACTCAGGGCAGTACTTC. Amino acid sequence: CASSLGGQYSGQYF. The chain carries TRBV7-9 and TRBJ2-7, with TRBD1 matching 7 bases. The CDR3 spans 14 residues. The V and J ends lost 1 base and 9 bases, in that order; junction bases with no gene match: 9. CDR1 is SEHNR and CDR2 is FQNEAQ in the germline V gene (reference sequence).

The genes are TRBV11-2 and TRBJ1-1, with D perhaps TRBD1 (5 bases). V dropped 2 bases and J dropped 10 bases, with 14 bases sitting between them. The CDR3 totals 13 residues. Germline loops: CDR1 SGHAT, CDR2 FQNNGV. The CDR3 region is CASSLIWRGRAFF. CDR3 bases: TGTGCCAGCAGCTTAATTTGGAGGGGACGAGCTTTCTTT.

V and J are TRBV11-2 and TRBJ1-2, with D perhaps TRBD1 (6 bases). Trimming took off 1 base at V and 7 bases at J, with 13 bases between the two ends. Germline CDR1 is SGHAT and CDR2 is FQNNGV. The CDR3 contains 14 residues. CDR3 sequence (DNA): TGTGCCAGCAGCTTAGGGACAGTTTTCGGTGGCTACACCTTC. Translated: CASSLGTVFGGYTF. Variable domain in full (rest from reference TRBV11-2 and TRBJ1-2): EAGVAQSPRYKIIEKRQSVAFWCNPISGHATLYWYQQILGQGPKLLIQFQNNGVVDDSQLPKDRFSAERLKGVDSTLKIQPAKLEDSAVYLCASSLGTVFGGYTFGSGTRLTVV.

The CDR3 sequence: CASSLRLAGYNEQFF. CDR3 sequence (DNA): TGTGCCAGCAGCTTAAGACTAGCGGGTTACAATGAGCAGTTCTTC. The gene calls are TRBV7-9 and TRBJ2-1; 10 bases map to TRBD2. CDR1 and CDR2 (germline): SEHNR, FQNEAQ (reference sequence). The CDR3 is 15 residues long. Unmatched junction bases numbered 2, after V lost 2 bases and J lost 4 bases.

J is TRBJ2-5 and V is TRBV9, with unresolved D. CDR3 size: 12 residues. CDR1 is SGDLS and CDR2 is YYNGEE in the germline V gene. V dropped 3 bases and J dropped 6 bases, with 9 bases sitting between them. CDR3 coding DNA: TGTGCCAGCAGCGCCGAGTCTCAGACCCAGTACTTC. Its protein is CASSAESQTQYF.

The chain joins TRBV7-8 to TRBJ2-7; 9 positions match TRBD1. This CDR3 has 14 residues. Germline-derived CDR1 and CDR2 are SGHVS and FQNEAQ. V lost 3 bases, J lost 6 bases, and 6 bases stayed unmatched. This CDR3 reads CASSLGQGGSEQYF. The CDR3 DNA sequence: TGTGCCAGCAGCTTGGGACAGGGAGGATCCGAGCAGTACTTC.

V and J are TRBV10-3 and TRBJ2-5; no reliable D call. The germline V and J ends were trimmed by 4 bases and 2 bases, with 8 bases remaining between them. This CDR3 region has 13 residues. Germline CDR1 is ENHRY and CDR2 is SYGVKD. The CDR3 spells CAISVGKQETQYF. CDR3 sequence (DNA): TGTGCCATCAGTGTCGGTAAACAAGAGACCCAGTACTTC.

The chain links TRBV4-1 to TRBJ1-1; D remains unclear. V was trimmed by 2 bases and J by 0 bases, leaving 7 bases between them. This CDR3 comprises 14 residues. Germline values: CDR1 MGHRA, CDR2 YSYEKL. The CDR3 bases are TGCGCCAGCAGCCAAAACAGCATGAACACTGAAGCTTTCTTT. This sequence encodes CASSQNSMNTEAFF.

The V and J genes are TRBV20-1 and TRBJ2-7; weak D call: TRBD2 (5 bases). V shed 8 bases and J shed 6 bases, with 14 bases lying between them. The germline gives CDR1 DFQATT, CDR2 SNEGSKA (reference sequence). The CDR3 spans 11 residues. CDR3 in amino acids: CSPGTSGEQYF. For the CDR3, the DNA is TGCAGTCCGGGTACTAGTGGCGAGCAGTACTTC.

The sample holds a few counts of this clone. The chain combines TRBV4-2 with TRBJ1-4; D is possibly TRBD1 (5 bases). V was cut by 4 bases and J by 4 bases, with 10 bases left in between. The CDR3 runs 14 residues. Germline V gives CDR1 LGHNA, CDR2 YNFKEQ. Written as DNA, the CDR3 is TGTGCCAGCAGCCTTCAGGGATATAATGAAAAACTGTTTTTT. Its translation: CASSLQGYNEKLFF.

The rearrangement links TRBV4-3 to TRBJ2-7; 10 bases agree with TRBD2. V lost 2 bases to trimming and J lost 6 bases; unmatched junction nucleotides: 13. From germline, CDR1 is LGHNA and CDR2 YSLEER. This CDR3 has 17 amino acids. The CDR3 region is CASSQPRRASGSGEQYF. DNA of the CDR3: TGCGCCAGCAGCCAACCTCGACGGGCTAGCGGGAGTGGCGAGCAGTACTTC.